This T cell receptor beta chain was retrieved from a study of sequential checkpoint blockade in melanoma. Study-level background: TCRβ was sequenced from DNA of 90 or so pretreatment tumors.

Sequencing was performed with immunoSEQ multiplex PCR; in TCRdb, only in-frame clones are kept and a portion is missing. The repertoire holds roughly 4,200 clones, with about a quarter as singletons. This clone was counted a few times. Treatment specified: randomized to nivolumab then ipilimumab (arm A) or the reverse (arm B). The V end was cut by 3 bases, the J end by 10 bases, with 10 bases between. CDR3 size: 13 residues. Germline CDR1 is SGHDN and CDR2 is FVKESK. Sequenced material: tumor tissue (inferred from file names), taken from a patient given nivolumab and ipilimumab in sequence. The clonotype originates from a human donor with melanoma. The V gene is TRBV14, the J gene TRBJ1-6, with D possibly being TRBD1 (6 bases). This chain's CDR3 is CASSQTQGSPLHF. In DNA, the CDR3 is TGTGCCAGCAGCCAGACGCAGGGGTCACCCCTCCACTTT.